This T cell receptor beta chain was sequenced in a study of tumor and adjacent non-tumor tissue in lung cancer. Overall study context: Patients comprised 12 adenocarcinoma, a couple of squamous cell carcinoma and 1 small cell lung cancer. The patients, around 10 men and roughly 5 women, were 31 to 76 with stage I to III disease.

Three rounds of nested PCR, following a modified ARM-PCR protocol, produced the TCRbeta library. TCRdb used MiXCR to reprocess the multiplex PCR reads, holding one entry per CDR3 protein. The profile shows approximately 79,000 distinct CDR3 sequences, just under 75% of them singletons. This sample's RNA came from whole unsorted tissue. Findings of the study overall: Normal lung showed higher cumulative top 100 clone frequency than tumor.

The germline V gene encodes CDR1 MNHNY and CDR2 SVGAGI (reference sequence). This CDR3 spans 15 amino acids. A remark on this clonotype: Antigen: not known. The junction differs from germline at one of its ends, possibly a read error.

Sequencing was done on a sample of lung tumor tissue. This chain links TRBV6-6 with TRBJ2-2; possibly TRBD2 for D (7 bases). This clonotype was sampled from a woman aged 35 to 49 with non-small cell lung cancer. CDR3 amino acids: CANSYGGANTGGLFF. The CDR3 bases are TGTGCCAACAGCTATGGGGGGGCGAATACCGGGGGGCTGTTTTTT.